The rows below give T cell receptor beta chains drawn from one sample of a study of tumor-infiltrating lymphocytes in primary liver carcinoma. TCRdb fed the multiplex PCR reads into MiXCR, producing one record per CDR3 protein. The table has approximately 300,000 distinct CDR3 sequences, around three fifths seen once. The sequencing sample was made of peripheral blood. The source is a man aged 40-49 years with primary liver carcinoma and hepatitis B virus infection. CDR3s include the opening cysteine and the closing phenylalanine or tryptophan. The D gene is left open where the match is weak. Size is omitted from some rows. Given values are once, few, many or a class for expanded clones.

V: TRBV11-2
size: -
J: TRBJ1-5
D: -
CDR3: CASSNRTRGRHPQHF
DNA: TGTGCCAGCAGCAACAGGACAAGGGGTCGTCACCCCCAGCATTTT

V: TRBV5-1
size: once
J: TRBJ1-4
D: -
CDR3: CASSRDVATNEKLFF
DNA: TGCGCCAGCAGCCGGGACGTTGCAACTAATGAAAAACTGTTTTTT

V: TRBV6-5
size: -
J: TRBJ1-5
D: -
CDR3: CASSQVFPGAQHF
DNA: TGTGCCAGCAGCCAAGTCTTTCCCGGGGCCCAGCATTTT

V: TRBV11-2
size: -
J: TRBJ2-5
D: -
CDR3: CVSSPTPRSVQETQYF
DNA: TGTGTCAGCAGCCCCACCCCCCGGTCGGTCCAAGAGACCCAGTACTTC

V: TRBV7-9
size: many
J: TRBJ2-7
D: TRBD1
CDR3: CASSLDHHWDRPYEQYF
DNA: TGTGCCAGCAGCTTAGACCATCACTGGGACAGACCCTACGAGCAGTACTTC

V: TRBV6-1
size: many
J: TRBJ1-4
D: -
CDR3: CASSEGHKSEKLFF
DNA: TGTGCCAGCAGTGAAGGGCATAAGAGTGAAAAACTGTTTTTT

V: TRBV28
size: -
J: TRBJ2-5
D: -
CDR3: CASSVRTSGQETQYF
DNA: TGTGCCAGCAGTGTACGCACCAGCGGCCAAGAGACCCAGTACTTC

V: TRBV14
size: -
J: TRBJ2-1
D: -
CDR3: CASSQDRGNEQFF
DNA: TGTGCCAGCAGCCAAGACAGGGGAAATGAGCAGTTCTTC

V: TRBV12-3/TRBV12-4
size: many
J: TRBJ1-1
D: -
CDR3: CASSLGAMGTEAFF
DNA: TGTGCCAGCAGTTTAGGGGCAATGGGGACTGAAGCTTTCTTT

V: TRBV30
size: -
J: TRBJ2-7
D: -
CDR3: CAWSGSIAARVEQYF
DNA: TGTGCCTGGAGTGGTAGCATAGCGGCCCGGGTCGAGCAGTACTTC

V: TRBV6-5
size: -
J: TRBJ2-5
D: -
CDR3: CAGSYSPGGGETQYF
DNA: TGTGCCGGCAGTTACTCGCCCGGGGGAGGAGAGACCCAGTACTTC

V: TRBV25-1
size: -
J: TRBJ2-6
D: -
CDR3: CASSEYPAMGANVLTF
DNA: TGTGCCAGCAGTGAATATCCGGCGATGGGGGCCAACGTCCTGACTTTC

V: TRBV12-3/TRBV12-4
size: -
J: TRBJ2-1
D: TRBD2
CDR3: CSSSFKVAGLEDNEQFF
DNA: TGTTCCAGCAGTTTTAAGGTCGCGGGACTAGAAGACAATGAGCAGTTCTTC

V: TRBV6-5
size: -
J: TRBJ2-5
D: TRBD2
CDR3: CASRPCTSGTRRTQYF
DNA: TGTGCCAGCAGGCCATGTACTAGCGGGACACGCAGGACCCAGTACTTC

V: TRBV12-3/TRBV12-4
size: -
J: TRBJ2-2
D: -
CDR3: CTSSYGQFGKLFF
DNA: TGTACCAGCAGTTATGGACAGTTTGGGAAGCTGTTTTTT

V: TRBV13
size: few
J: TRBJ2-7
D: TRBD2
CDR3: CASSLASGGPYEQYF
DNA: TGTGCCAGCAGCTTAGCTAGCGGAGGACCTTACGAGCAGTACTTC

V: TRBV29-1
size: -
J: TRBJ2-7
D: -
CDR3: CSVWTAADEQCF
DNA: TGCAGCGTTTGGACAGCTGCAGACGAGCAGTGCTTC

V: TRBV29-1
size: many
J: TRBJ1-5
D: -
CDR3: CSFRRGNQPQHF
DNA: TGCAGCTTTCGACGGGGCAATCAGCCCCAGCATTTT

V: TRBV10-2
size: -
J: TRBJ2-3
D: -
CDR3: CASNSLGRIPPDTQYF
DNA: TGCGCCAGCAACTCTTTAGGGCGGATCCCTCCAGATACGCAGTATTTT

V: TRBV6-1
size: few
J: TRBJ1-5
D: -
CDR3: CASSILGSNQPQHF
DNA: TGTGCCAGCAGTATCCTAGGTTCGAATCAGCCCCAGCATTTT

V: TRBV11-2
size: many
J: TRBJ2-1
D: -
CDR3: CASSPPRNEQFF
DNA: TGTGCCAGCAGCCCCCCCCGCAATGAGCAGTTCTTC

V: TRBV5-6
size: -
J: TRBJ2-3
D: -
CDR3: CASNLTTSTDTQYF
DNA: TGTGCCAGCAACTTAACGACTAGCACAGATACGCAGTATTTT

V: TRBV5-5
size: once
J: TRBJ2-3
D: TRBD2
CDR3: CASSDRGGLAGGQRDAQYF
DNA: TGTGCCAGCAGCGACAGGGGCGGACTAGCGGGAGGCCAGAGAGATGCGCAGTATTTT

V: TRBV11-2
size: -
J: TRBJ2-5
D: -
CDR3: CTSGSQGRLEETQYF
DNA: TGTACCAGCGGCTCACAAGGGAGGTTGGAAGAGACCCAGTACTTC